The present TCR beta chain was sequenced within a study of early T cells in non-severe SARS-CoV-2 infection. General observations from the study: CD4 and private specificities were missed by VDJdb matching, which favored anti-spike CD8 responses.

TCRdb reprocessed the 5' RACE reads via MiXCR and lists one record per CDR3 protein. The data show roughly 110,000 distinct CDR3 sequences, over 8.5% seen once. Remarks on this clonotype: Its cognate antigen is unknown. Sequence at one end of the junction differs from germline and may be a read error.

This receptor was identified in an adult who was a healthcare worker with PCR-confirmed SARS-CoV-2 infection or an uninfected control (not recorded which). Sequences were obtained from whole blood.

Here the CDR3 DNA reads TGCGCCAGCAGCCAAGAGGGACTAGCGGCCTCCTACAGTGAGCAGTTCTTC. Translation: CASSQEGLAASYSEQFF. The rearrangement uses TRBV4-3 and TRBJ2-1; TRBD2 matches at 11 bases. Germline CDR1 and CDR2: LGHNA and YSLEER. This CDR3 has 17 residues.